Below are 29 T cell receptor beta chains sequenced from a single sample in a study of response to subunit inactivated influenza vaccine. MiXCR, applied by TCRdb to the RT-PCR reads, yields one record per CDR3 protein. Of some 800,000 distinct CDR3 sequences listed, 21% are singletons. The source was PBMCs from blood, collected about 5 days after vaccination. The source is a man between 45 and 60 years old who received an inactivated influenza vaccine.

The chain joins TRBV11-2 to TRBJ2-1, with a tentative D call TRBD1 (7 bases). CDR3 length equals 16 residues. Trimming stripped 6 bases from V and 4 bases from J, with 19 bases between. Germline CDR1 is SGHAT and CDR2 is FQNNGV. DNA of the CDR3: TGTGCCAGCAGTCCAGGGGGTCGGAGGGTGTACAATGAGCAGTTCTTC. Its protein is CASSPGGRRVYNEQFF.

This clonotype came up many times. This sequence joins TRBV20-1 and TRBJ2-4, with D maybe TRBD2 (6 bases). Germline V gives CDR1 DFQATT, CDR2 SNEGSKA (reference sequence). This CDR3 spans 15 amino acids. The V end was cut by 1 base, the J end by 6 bases, with 16 bases between. This CDR3 is CSARVGGSIGNIQYF. CDR3 bases: TGCAGTGCTAGAGTTGGGGGGAGTATCGGAAACATTCAGTACTTC.

V gene TRBV24-1 combines with J gene TRBJ2-5, with D uncertain. From germline, CDR1 is KGHDR and CDR2 SFDVKD. V lost 2 bases and J 1 base, leaving 7 bases between the germline ends. This CDR3 spans 14 amino acids. The CDR3, as DNA: TGTGCCACCAGTGATTCCGACATCCAAGAGACCCAGTACTTC. As protein: CATSDSDIQETQYF.

This clonotype was picked up many times. V is TRBV12-3 or TRBV12-4 and J is TRBJ2-5; 10 bases fit TRBD2. Trimming removed 4 bases from V and 6 bases from J; junction bases left unmatched: 5. The CDR3 is 14 residues long. The CDR3 DNA is TGTGCCAGCAGTTCGATAGCGGGGGGCCAGACCCAGTACTTC. It translates to CASSSIAGGQTQYF.

The table lists this clonotype with a few counts. The J gene is TRBJ1-2, the V gene TRBV7-9; D gene ambiguous. The ends were cut back, 2 bases at V and 8 bases at J, with 9 bases in the middle. CDR3 length equals 12 residues. The germline gives CDR1 SEHNR, CDR2 FQNEAQ (reference sequence). The CDR3: CASSLNVEGYTF. CDR3 bases: TGTGCCAGCAGCTTAAACGTGGAGGGCTACACCTTC. The variable domain in full, with the rest retrieved from reference TRBV7-9 and TRBJ1-2, is DTGVSQNPRHKITKRGQNVTFRCDPISEHNRLYWYRQTLGQGPEFLTYFQNEAQLEKSRLLSDRFSAERPKGSFSTLEIQRTEQGDSAMYLCASSLNVEGYTFGSGTRLTVV.

This clonotype turned up a few times. The V and J genes are TRBV10-3 and TRBJ1-2, with a tentative D call TRBD1 (6 bases). V dropped 0 bases and J dropped 0 bases, with 8 bases sitting between them. CDR1 ENHRY and CDR2 SYGVKD come from the germline V gene. The CDR3 has 15 amino acids. The CDR3 here is CAISESRQANYGYTF. In DNA, the CDR3 is TGTGCCATCAGTGAGTCGAGACAGGCTAACTATGGCTACACCTTC.

This clonotype showed up many times. This chain joins TRBV20-1 and TRBJ2-3; the D is unclear. Germline-derived CDR1 and CDR2 are DFQATT and SNEGSKA (reference sequence). V was pared by 2 bases and J by 2 bases, with 11 bases between. The CDR3 is 14 amino acids. The CDR3 DNA follows: TGCAGTGCTAGACGGGTGGTGTCCACAGATACGCAGTATTTT. Its translation is CSARRVVSTDTQYF.

The chain joins TRBV11-2 to TRBJ2-7; 10 nucleotides line up with TRBD1. Germline values: CDR1 SGHAT, CDR2 FQNNGV. The CDR3 runs 14 residues. V lost 5 bases, J lost 3 bases, and 4 bases stayed unmatched. In DNA, the CDR3 is TGTGCCAGCAGCCATGGGACAGGGGTCTACGAGCAGTACTTC. It is translated as CASSHGTGVYEQYF. Together with reference TRBV11-2 and TRBJ2-7, the CDR3 gives the full variable domain: EAGVAQSPRYKIIEKRQSVAFWCNPISGHATLYWYQQILGQGPKLLIQFQNNGVVDDSQLPKDRFSAERLKGVDSTLKIQPAKLEDSAVYLCASSHGTGVYEQYFGPGTRLTVT.

CDR3 in DNA: TGTGCCAGCAGCCCCCCCGGGGTCCGCTCCTACGAGCAGTACTTC. Protein sequence: CASSPPGVRSYEQYF. The rearrangement links TRBV4-2 to TRBJ2-7; perhaps TRBD2 as D (5 bases). The V gene lost 4 bases and the J gene lost 0 bases, with 13 bases spanning the gap. This CDR3 spans 15 amino acids. Germline CDR1 is LGHNA and CDR2 is YNFKEQ.

This clonotype was seen at least ten times. The chain carries TRBV5-5 and TRBJ2-1; a possible D gene is TRBD1 (6 bases). CDR1 SGHKS and CDR2 YYEKEE come from the germline V gene (reference sequence). The CDR3 length is 14 residues. Trimming pared 7 bases from V and 0 bases from J, leaving 11 bases between. CDR3 DNA sequence: TGTGCCAGCTCAGGGGTTAGCTCCTACAATGAGCAGTTCTTC. As protein: CASSGVSSYNEQFF.

The chain joins TRBV10-3 to TRBJ2-5, with D tentatively TRBD1 (7 bases). Germline CDR1 is ENHRY and CDR2 is SYGVKD. This CDR3 has 14 amino acids. V gave up 6 bases and J gave up 5 bases, with 16 bases separating them. Here the CDR3 reads CAISRQGGEETQYF. The CDR3 region has the DNA TGTGCCATCAGCCGACAGGGAGGAGAGGAGACCCAGTACTTC.

The CDR3 bases are TGCAGTGCTCCCGAGGGGCTACCTAGCGGCAAAAACATTCAGTACTTC. This sequence encodes CSAPEGLPSGKNIQYF. The chain combines TRBV20-1 with TRBJ2-4; 7 nucleotides agree with TRBD2. CDR1 is DFQATT and CDR2 is SNEGSKA in the germline V gene (reference sequence). The CDR3 has 16 residues. Trimming at V came to 5 bases and at J to 3 bases, leaving 13 bases not matched to a gene.

The V call is TRBV6-1, the J call TRBJ1-4; TRBD1 agrees at 8 bases. Germline lookup yields CDR1 MNHNS and CDR2 SASEGT. The CDR3 totals 15 residues. With V trimmed by 8 bases and J by 7 bases, 12 bases remained unmatched. CDR3 in DNA: TGTGCCAGCGCGGACTCAGGGGGCATCGGTGAAAAACTGTTTTTT. It encodes CASADSGGIGEKLFF.

This clonotype was recorded a few times. CDR3 sequence (DNA): TGTGCCAGCAGCCCAGAGCCGGGACTACTGACAGATACGCAGTATTTT. It encodes CASSPEPGLLTDTQYF. J is TRBJ2-3 and V is TRBV7-3; TRBD2 matches at 7 bases. Unmatched junction bases numbered 11, after V lost 5 bases and J lost 3 bases. This CDR3 comprises 16 residues. CDR1 SGHTA and CDR2 FQGTGA come from the germline V gene.

J is TRBJ1-2 and V is TRBV5-4; 8 nucleotides agree with TRBD1. Germline assignment: CDR1 SGHNT and CDR2 YYREEE (reference sequence). CDR3 length: 16 residues. The V gene end was trimmed by 0 bases and the J gene end by 0 bases; junction bases not matched to a gene: 4. The CDR3 DNA is TGTGCCAGCAGCTTGGCGACAGGGGATCCTAACTATGGCTACACCTTC. This sequence encodes CASSLATGDPNYGYTF.

The chain is built from TRBV6-2 or TRBV6-3 and TRBJ2-5, with 7 bases fitting TRBD1. From germline, CDR1 is MNHEY and CDR2 SVGEGT. The J segment lost 5 bases and the V segment lost 2 bases, leaving 5 bases of the junction unmatched. The CDR3 is made up of 14 amino acids. This CDR3 reads CASSYTGARETQYF. DNA of the CDR3: TGTGCCAGCAGTTACACAGGGGCTAGGGAGACCCAGTACTTC.

A single count supports this clonotype. The chain uses TRBV12-3 or TRBV12-4 and TRBJ2-4; a weak D match, TRBD1 (6 bases). CDR3 length: 15 amino acids. Deletions cut 5 bases from V and 4 bases from J, with 15 bases between. This CDR3 is CASSLTTGFKNIQYF. Here the CDR3 DNA reads TGTGCCAGCAGTCTCACCACAGGGTTTAAAAACATTCAGTACTTC.

Worth noting for this clonotype: One end of the junction is discordant with germline, which a read error may explain. The V call is TRBV6-2 or TRBV6-3, the J call TRBJ2-3; 12 bases are a match to TRBD2. From germline, CDR1 is MNHEY and CDR2 SVGEGT. The CDR3 runs 16 residues. CDR3 sequence reads: CASSSWTSGNTDTQSF. In DNA, the CDR3 is TGTGCCAGCAGTTCTTGGACTAGCGGGAACACAGATACGCAGTCTTTT.

The chain recombines TRBV4-3 with TRBJ1-6; D is perhaps TRBD1 (6 bases). V dropped 1 base and J dropped 9 bases, with 19 bases sitting between them. Looked up from germline, CDR1 is LGHNA and CDR2 is YSLEER. The CDR3 has 17 amino acids. CDR3 loop: CASSQGGAMGGISPLHF. The CDR3 DNA is TGCGCCAGCAGCCAAGGGGGGGCCATGGGAGGGATTTCACCCCTCCACTTT.

The chain is built from TRBV7-2 and TRBJ2-3, with 11 bases lining up with TRBD2. V lost 6 bases, J lost 4 bases, and 6 bases stayed unmatched. Germline CDR1 and CDR2: SGHTA and FQGNSA. The length of the CDR3 is 15 residues. The CDR3 region is CASRISGRVADTQYF. CDR3 nucleotides: TGTGCCAGCAGGATTAGCGGGAGGGTGGCAGATACGCAGTATTTT.

The rearrangement joins TRBV12-3 or TRBV12-4 to TRBJ2-2; D is uncertain. This CDR3 spans 14 amino acids. The ends were cut back, 0 bases at V and 4 bases at J, with 6 bases in the middle. CDR3 sequence (DNA): TGTGCCAGCAGTTTAGCTAGCATCACCGGGGAGCTGTTTTTT. Its translation is CASSLASITGELFF.

This clonotype was counted a few times. The J gene is TRBJ1-1, the V gene TRBV12-3 or TRBV12-4; possibly TRBD1 for D (6 bases). V gave up 7 bases and J gave up 1 base, with 13 bases separating them. This CDR3 spans 14 amino acids. The CDR3 sequence: CASTAGTRNTEAFF. The CDR3 nucleotides are TGTGCCAGCACCGCCGGGACAAGGAACACTGAAGCTTTCTTT.

In this sample, this clonotype turned up once. The chain recombines TRBV6-2 or TRBV6-3 with TRBJ2-5; D possibly uses TRBD1 or TRBD2 (5 bases each). Germline values: CDR1 MNHEY, CDR2 SVGEGT. This CDR3 comprises 13 residues. Trimming stripped 7 bases from V and 2 bases from J, with 11 bases between. This chain's CDR3 is CASIRDPQETQYF. Here the CDR3 DNA reads TGTGCCAGCATACGGGACCCTCAAGAGACCCAGTACTTC.

The CDR3 region has the DNA TGCGCCAGCAGCTTGGGCCCACAGGTGAACACTGAAGCTTTCTTT. Its translation is CASSLGPQVNTEAFF. The chain links TRBV5-1 to TRBJ1-1; weak D call: TRBD1 (5 bases). Trimming left V 0 bases short and J 0 bases short, with 9 bases between. This CDR3 is built from 15 residues. Germline V gene sequence: CDR1 SGHRS, CDR2 YFSETQ.

The chain is built from TRBV5-5 and TRBJ1-1; D possibly corresponds to TRBD1 (6 bases). CDR1 is SGHKS and CDR2 is YYEKEE in the germline V gene (reference sequence). Deletions cut 4 bases from V and 6 bases from J, with 16 bases between. CDR3 length: 14 amino acids. As DNA, the CDR3 is TGTGCCAGCAGCCTGCAGGGGTCGAGGGCTGAAGCTTTCTTT. Translation: CASSLQGSRAEAFF.

The J gene is TRBJ2-7, the V gene TRBV6-5; TRBD1 aligns across 8 bases. The CDR3 sequence is 15 residues long. The germline V gene has CDR1 MNHEY and CDR2 SVGAGI. Losses at the gene ends were 5 bases for V and 1 base for J; bases not matched to a gene: 7. The CDR3 DNA reads TGTGCCAGCAGTCACGGGACAGGAGGTTCCTACGAGCAGTACTTC. Translated: CASSHGTGGSYEQYF.

This clonotype has just a few counts. V is TRBV30 and J is TRBJ2-7, with TRBD1 as a possible D gene (5 bases). The CDR3 loop spans 11 amino acids. CDR1 and CDR2 from the germline V gene are GTSNPN and SVGIG (reference sequence). V lost 0 bases and J 7 bases, leaving 7 bases between the germline ends. DNA for the CDR3: TGTGCCTGGAGTGTACAGGTGGAGCAGTACTTC. It is translated as CAWSVQVEQYF. Based on the CDR3 plus reference TRBV30 and TRBJ2-7, the full variable domain is SQTIHQWPATLVQPVGSPLSLECTVEGTSNPNLYWYRQAAGRGLQLLFYSVGIGQISSEVPQNLSASRPQDRQFILSSKKLLLSDSGFYLCAWSVQVEQYFGPGTRLTVT.

Comment on this clonotype: One end of the junction does not line up with germline, which may come from a read error. The genes are TRBV7-2 and TRBJ2-1, with D possibly matching TRBD2 (7 bases). This CDR3 spans 16 amino acids. Germline V gene sequence: CDR1 SGHTA, CDR2 FQGNSA. CDR3 region: CASSLGPGGPNNEQFF. Written as DNA, the CDR3 is TGTGCCAGCAGTTTAGGCCCCGGGGGGCCCAACAATGAGCAGTTCTTC.

Many counts were recorded for this clonotype. CDR3 sequence: CAVETYSTDTQYF. CDR3 DNA: TGTGCAGTAGAGACCTATAGCACAGATACGCAGTATTTT. The chain carries TRBV2 and TRBJ2-3; D ambiguous. CDR3 size: 13 residues. Germline CDR1 SNHLY, CDR2 FYNNEI.